Presented here are 11 T cell receptor beta chains from one specimen sequenced in a study of identical twins. TCRdb passed the 5' RACE reads through MiXCR, listing each CDR3 protein once. The data hold 200,000 to 250,000 distinct CDR3 sequences, with roughly a tenth observed a single time. Sequencing was performed on memory T cells sorted from blood. All receptors come from a middle-aged man in good health.

The chain is built from TRBV4-3 and TRBJ2-1, with D possibly TRBD2 on 5 matching bases. The germline gives CDR1 LGHNA, CDR2 YSLEER. Trimming removed 0 bases at V and 6 bases at J, with 21 bases between. The length of the CDR3 is 18 residues. Here the CDR3 reads CASSQDEYGVADVNEQFF. DNA of the CDR3: TGCGCCAGCAGCCAAGATGAGTACGGGGTAGCCGATGTCAATGAGCAGTTCTTC.

This clonotype was seen a handful of times. The rearrangement links TRBV20-1 to TRBJ2-2; TRBD1 matches 8 bases. The CDR3 consists of 15 residues. V lost 6 bases, J lost 5 bases, and 11 bases stayed unmatched. Germline-derived CDR1 and CDR2 are DFQATT and SNEGSKA (reference sequence). Here the CDR3 DNA reads TGCAGTGCCATCATCGGACAGGGAACAACCGGGGAGCTGTTTTTT. Translation: CSAIIGQGTTGELFF.

V is TRBV14 and J is TRBJ2-5, with 7 bases fitting TRBD2. Looked up from germline, CDR1 is SGHDN and CDR2 is FVKESK. V gave up 4 bases and J gave up 5 bases; unmatched junction bases: 10. This CDR3 has 15 residues. DNA for the CDR3: TGTGCCAGCAGCCGGACTAGAGCAATACTTGAGACCCAGTACTTC. Amino acid sequence: CASSRTRAILETQYF.

This clonotype was counted a few times. This chain joins TRBV4-3 and TRBJ1-2; D unresolved. CDR1 and CDR2 (germline): LGHNA, YSLEER. This CDR3 has 14 residues. With 0 bases removed from V and 1 base from J, the gap between germline ends came to 6 bases. DNA for the CDR3: TGCGCCAGCAGCCAAGAATGGTATAACTATGGCTACACCTTC. It codes for CASSQEWYNYGYTF.

The gene calls are TRBV4-1 and TRBJ2-7, with D tentatively TRBD1 (6 bases). Germline CDR1 is MGHRA and CDR2 is YSYEKL. V was trimmed by 1 base and J by 3 bases, leaving 16 bases between them. The CDR3 spans 16 residues. CDR3: CASSQGPRTDGYEQYF. The CDR3 nucleotides read TGCGCCAGCAGCCAAGGGCCTAGGACAGATGGCTACGAGCAGTACTTC.

This clonotype showed up just a few times. The rearrangement uses TRBV6-2 or TRBV6-3 and TRBJ2-1, with 10 bases matching TRBD2. The CDR3 covers 16 residues. CDR1 MNHEY and CDR2 SVGEGT come from the germline V gene. V was pared by 5 bases and J by 6 bases, with 10 bases of the junction left unmatched. This chain's CDR3 is CASSRPPGLAVNEQFF. CDR3 DNA sequence: TGTGCCAGCAGTAGGCCCCCCGGACTAGCGGTCAATGAGCAGTTCTTC.

This clonotype came up many times. The chain combines TRBV20-1 with TRBJ2-5, with D maybe TRBD2 (5 bases). Germline assignment: CDR1 DFQATT and CDR2 SNEGSKA (reference sequence). Trimming removed 1 base at V and 7 bases at J, with 13 bases between. The CDR3 spans 13 residues. CDR3 coding DNA: TGCAGTGCTAGAGGGACGGTCGCGGGGACCCAGTACTTC. Translation gives CSARGTVAGTQYF.

A few counts support this clonotype. The V call is TRBV12-3 or TRBV12-4, the J call TRBJ2-3; perhaps TRBD2 as D (5 bases). The germline V and J ends were trimmed by 1 base and 6 bases, with 11 bases remaining between them. The CDR3 length is 14 residues. The CDR3 loop reads CASSLGRRSDTQYF. CDR3 in DNA: TGTGCCAGCAGTTTAGGTAGGAGGTCGGATACGCAGTATTTT.

At least ten counts were recorded for this clonotype. The chain couples TRBV6-1 to TRBJ2-1; 12 nucleotides line up with TRBD2. The germline V gene has CDR1 MNHNS and CDR2 SASEGT. Trimming cost V 7 bases and J 9 bases; bases outside gene matches: 10. The CDR3 has 15 residues. The CDR3 DNA is TGTGCCAGCACCAACCTAGCGGGGGGGCCCGGTGAGCAGTTCTTC. Amino acid sequence: CASTNLAGGPGEQFF.

This clonotype has ten or more counts. The rearrangement uses TRBV6-1 and TRBJ2-2; tentatively, D is TRBD2 (5 bases). The V end lost 6 bases, the J end lost 1 base, and 12 bases lay between the germline ends. The CDR3 extends over 15 amino acids. Looked up from germline, CDR1 is MNHNS and CDR2 is SASEGT. The CDR3 loop reads CASRHGLENTGELFF. CDR3 in DNA: TGTGCCAGCAGACATGGACTTGAGAACACCGGGGAGCTGTTTTTT.

This clonotype was found many times. The CDR3 sequence: CASSQSSNEQFF. CDR3 DNA: TGTGCCAGCAGCCAATCCAGCAATGAGCAGTTCTTC. This chain uses TRBV3-1 with TRBJ2-1; D not certain. V lost 2 bases and J lost 6, with 5 bases in between. Per germline, CDR1 LGHDT and CDR2 YNNKEL (reference sequence). The CDR3 runs to 12 residues.